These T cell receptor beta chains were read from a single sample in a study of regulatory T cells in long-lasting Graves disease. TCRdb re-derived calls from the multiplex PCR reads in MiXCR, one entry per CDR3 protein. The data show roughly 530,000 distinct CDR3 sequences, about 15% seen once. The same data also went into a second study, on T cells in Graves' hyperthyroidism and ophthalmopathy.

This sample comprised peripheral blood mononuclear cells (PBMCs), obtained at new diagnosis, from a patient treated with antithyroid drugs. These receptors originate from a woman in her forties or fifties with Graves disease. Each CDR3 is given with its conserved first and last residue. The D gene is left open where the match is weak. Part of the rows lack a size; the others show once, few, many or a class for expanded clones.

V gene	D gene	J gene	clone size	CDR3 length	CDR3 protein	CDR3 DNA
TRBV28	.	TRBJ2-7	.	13	CASSFNRQTEQYF	TGTGCCAGCAGTTTTAACCGACAGACCGAGCAGTACTTC
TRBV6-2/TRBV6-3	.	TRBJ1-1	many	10	CASSTQGAFF	TGTGCCAGCAGTACTCAGGGAGCTTTCTTT
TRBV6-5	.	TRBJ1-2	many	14	CASSYSLAGAGYTF	TGTGCCAGCAGTTACTCGCTGGCAGGGGCGGGCTACACCTTC
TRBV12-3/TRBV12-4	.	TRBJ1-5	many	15	CASSGRGRDDQPQHF	TGTGCCAGCAGTGGCAGGGGAAGGGACGATCAGCCCCAGCATTTT
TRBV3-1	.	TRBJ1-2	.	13	CASKWGGMVGYTF	TGTGCCAGCAAATGGGGCGGAATGGTCGGCTACACCTTC
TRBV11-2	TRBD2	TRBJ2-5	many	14	CASSSSGGQETQYF	TGTGCCAGCAGCTCTAGCGGAGGCCAAGAGACCCAGTACTTC
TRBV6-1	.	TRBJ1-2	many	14	CASSRQGTYYGYTF	TGTGCCAGCAGTAGGCAGGGGACCTACTATGGCTACACCTTC
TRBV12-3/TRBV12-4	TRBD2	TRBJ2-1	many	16	CASSFSGGSSYNEQFF	TGTGCCAGCAGTTTCAGCGGGGGGAGCTCCTACAATGAGCAGTTCTTC
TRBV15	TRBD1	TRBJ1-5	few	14	CATSTWTGYQPQHF	TGTGCCACCAGCACCTGGACAGGTTATCAGCCCCAGCATTTT
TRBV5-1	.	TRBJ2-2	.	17	CASSLALWTDHTGELFF	TGCGCCAGCAGCTTGGCCCTGTGGACAGACCACACCGGGGAGCTGTTTTTT
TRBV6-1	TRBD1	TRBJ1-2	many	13	CAVRGTGDGGYTF	TGTGCCGTCCGTGGTACAGGGGACGGCGGCTACACCTTC